The clone carrying this T cell receptor (beta chain) was recorded only once. This CDR3 comprises 13 residues. V was cut by 4 bases and J by 8 bases, with 14 bases left in between. Germline V lookup: CDR1 KGHSH, CDR2 LQKENI. Sequencing was performed with immunoSEQ multiplex PCR; in TCRdb, only in-frame clones are kept and a portion is missing. The sample comprises 22,000 or so clones, roughly 92% of which are singletons, and about 0.63% rests with the top ten. This sample was included in a study of T cell changes during pregnancy in multiple sclerosis. V usage is TRBV18 and J usage is TRBJ1-2; D may be TRBD1 (6 bases). The receptor comes from a female donor in good health, enrolled as a control in a pregnancy study. The source was CD4+ T cells from peripheral blood mononuclear cells, collected after pregnancy. CDR3 nucleotides: TGTGCCAGCTCACGGACAGCCTCGGAGGGCTACACCTTC. The encoded protein is CASSRTASEGYTF.